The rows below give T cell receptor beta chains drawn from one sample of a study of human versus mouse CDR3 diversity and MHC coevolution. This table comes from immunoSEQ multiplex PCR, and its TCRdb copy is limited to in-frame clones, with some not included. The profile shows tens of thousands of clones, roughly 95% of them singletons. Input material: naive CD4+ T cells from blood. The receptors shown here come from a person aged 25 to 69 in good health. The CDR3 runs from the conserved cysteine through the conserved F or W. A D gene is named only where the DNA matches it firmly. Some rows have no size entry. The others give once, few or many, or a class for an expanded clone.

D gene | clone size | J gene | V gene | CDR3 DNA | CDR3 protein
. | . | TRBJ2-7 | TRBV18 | TGTGCCAGCTCACCGGGGGGCGAGCAGTACTTC | CASSPGGEQYF
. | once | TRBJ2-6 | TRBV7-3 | TGTGCCAGCAGCCCCAAGAAGGTGTTCCACTATGGGGGGGCCAACGTCCTGACTTTC | CASSPKKVFHYGGANVLTF
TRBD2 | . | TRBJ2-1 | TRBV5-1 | TGCGCCAGCAGCTTGGCGGGAGGATCGCCCAATGAGCAGTTCTTC | CASSLAGGSPNEQFF
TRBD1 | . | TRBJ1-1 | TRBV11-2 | TGTGCCAGCAGCCAGGACAGGGGCACTGAAGCTTTCTTT | CASSQDRGTEAFF
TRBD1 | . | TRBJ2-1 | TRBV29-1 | TGCAGCGTGGGACAGGGAAATGAGCAGTTCTTC | CSVGQGNEQFF
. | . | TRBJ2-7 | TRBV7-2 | TGTGCCAGGAGCAATTCAGGGCCAGTTCAGGGCGAGCAGTACTTC | CARSNSGPVQGEQYF
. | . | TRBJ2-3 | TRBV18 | TGTGCCAGCTCACCACCGACTTCCCCGTCGCAGTATTTT | CASSPPTSPSQYF
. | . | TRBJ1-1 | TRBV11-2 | TGTGCCAGCAGCTCATCGAGGGGGAAAGCTTTCTTT | CASSSSRGKAFF
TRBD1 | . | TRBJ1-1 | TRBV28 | TGTGCCAGCAGTTCGGGACAGGGAACTGAGGCTTTCTTT | CASSSGQGTEAFF
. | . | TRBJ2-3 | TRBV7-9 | TGTGCCAGCAGCCCCTTGCGTGATACAGATACGCAGTATTTT | CASSPLRDTDTQYF
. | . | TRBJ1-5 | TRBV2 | TGTGCCAGCAGTGGCCCGGCGCGGGAGAATCAGCCCCAGCATTTT | CASSGPARENQPQHF
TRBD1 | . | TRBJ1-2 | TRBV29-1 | TGCAGCGTGGGGACAGGGCTGTATGGCTACACCTTC | CSVGTGLYGYTF
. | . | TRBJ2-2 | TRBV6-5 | TGTGCCAGCAGTTACCTAGCAGCGAACACCGGGGAGCTGTTTTTT | CASSYLAANTGELFF
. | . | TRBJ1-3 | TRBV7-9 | TGTGTCATCTCTGAGGGTGGAAACACCATATATTTT | CVISEGGNTIYF
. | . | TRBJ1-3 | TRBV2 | TGTGCCAGCAGTCAAGGGACATACGGAAACACCATATATTTT | CASSQGTYGNTIYF
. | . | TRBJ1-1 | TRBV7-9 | TGTGCCAGCAGCTTCGAGAGGAACACTGAAGCTTTCTTT | CASSFERNTEAFF
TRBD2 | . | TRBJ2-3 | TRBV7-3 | TGTGCCAGCAGCTTAACGTCTCTAGCGGGAGCTAATACGCAGTATTTT | CASSLTSLAGANTQYF
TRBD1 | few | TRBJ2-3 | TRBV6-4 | TGTGCCAGCAGCTTCGGGACAGGGGGCACAGATACGCAGTATTTT | CASSFGTGGTDTQYF
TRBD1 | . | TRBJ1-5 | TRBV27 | TGTGCCAGCAGTTTACCAGACAGGGTAGGGAATCAGCCCCAGCATTTT | CASSLPDRVGNQPQHF
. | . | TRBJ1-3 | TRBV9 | TGTGCCAGCAGCCCGACGGGGTCTGGAAACACCATATATTTT | CASSPTGSGNTIYF
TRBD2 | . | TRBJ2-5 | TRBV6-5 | TGTGCCAGCAGCCAAGGGCCATTGGGGGGGGAGACCCAGTACTTC | CASSQGPLGGETQYF
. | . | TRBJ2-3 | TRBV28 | TGTGCCAGCAGTTCTACCTCCGCGGGGAATACGCAGTATTTT | CASSSTSAGNTQYF
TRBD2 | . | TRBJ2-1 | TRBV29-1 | TGCAGCGTCATGGGGAGGACTAGCGGGAGCGGAGACCGGTTCTTC | CSVMGRTSGSGDRFF
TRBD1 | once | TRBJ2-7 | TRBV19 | TGTGCCAGTAGTATTCCGGGACAGGGACGGGGAAGCGAGCAGTACTTC | CASSIPGQGRGSEQYF
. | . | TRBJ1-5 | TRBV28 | TGTGCCAGCAGTTTGGGGGCCGCGAGCAATCAGCCCCAGCATTTT | CASSLGAASNQPQHF
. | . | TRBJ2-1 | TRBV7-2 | TGTGCCAGCAGCTCCCCTACTACCAATGAGCAGTTCTTC | CASSSPTTNEQFF
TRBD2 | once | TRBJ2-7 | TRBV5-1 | TGCGCCAGCAGCTTGGGCGGGGGTTACGACGAGCAGTACTTC | CASSLGGGYDEQYF